This TCR beta chain was observed in a study of T-cell reconstitution after alpha-beta-depleted transplantation in children. General study findings and limits: As was reported, about two months after transplant, alpha-beta T cells came from several hundred expanded graft clones.

The authors prepared the TCRbeta library with unique molecular identifiers. TCRdb re-analysed the PCR reads in MiXCR, keeping a single row per CDR3 protein. The sample contains 200,000 to 300,000 distinct CDR3 sequences, approximately 8.9% of which appear only once. This clonotype was counted many times. The antigen remains unidentified. This clonotype was obtained from a male patient aged 10 to 17 who had a stem cell transplant for acute lymphoblastic leukemia, so the T cells may come from the graft donor. Source: PBMCs, mostly from graft donor cells, taken 180 days after TCRalphabeta/CD19-depleted stem cell transplant.

Written as DNA, the CDR3 is TGCAGCGTTGCCGGAGGTAGCAATCAGCCCCAGCATTTT. Its translation is CSVAGGSNQPQHF. V and J are TRBV29-1 and TRBJ1-5; D is ambiguous. Germline values: CDR1 SQVTM, CDR2 ANQGSEA. The CDR3 is 13 residues long. V was pared by 4 bases and J by 0 bases, with 7 bases between.